Below, 7 T cell receptor beta chains from the same sample are listed, as sequenced in a study of T cells after posttransplantation cyclophosphamide. Assay used: immunoSEQ multiplex PCR; TCRdb lists only in-frame clones, some missing. Of more than 50,000 clones listed, around 83% are singletons. The sequencing input was PBMCs. These receptors originate from a man aged 30 to 45 with a blood cancer, CMV-positive, and with a related stem cell donor.

This rearrangement joins TRBV29-1 to TRBJ2-5, with a possible D match to TRBD2 (6 bases). CDR3 length: 12 residues. Deletions cut 4 bases from V and 3 bases from J, with 9 bases between. The germline V gene has CDR1 SQVTM and CDR2 ANQGSEA. CDR3 DNA: TGCAGCGTTGCCACTAGCAAAGAGACCCAGTACTTC. This sequence encodes CSVATSKETQYF.

This chain connects TRBV7-6 to TRBJ2-1; D may be TRBD1 (6 bases). This CDR3 is built from 15 residues. CDR1 SGHVS and CDR2 FNYEAQ come from the germline V gene. Deletions cut 1 base from V and 6 bases from J, with 13 bases between. CDR3 protein: CASSLGPRGGNEQFF. DNA of the CDR3: TGTGCCAGCAGCTTAGGGCCCCGAGGGGGCAATGAGCAGTTCTTC.

The chain is built from TRBV28 and TRBJ1-2, with TRBD1 identical over 7 bases. Germline V gives CDR1 MDHEN, CDR2 SYDVKM. V gave up 9 bases and J gave up 4 bases; unmatched junction bases: 11. The length of the CDR3 is 14 residues. The CDR3 region has the DNA TGTGCCAGTCAAGCAGGGGGTTTAGGCTATGGCTACACCTTC. Its translation: CASQAGGLGYGYTF.

V usage is TRBV5-1 and J usage is TRBJ2-2; D uncertain. CDR1 and CDR2 (germline): SGHRS, YFSETQ. V was clipped by 5 bases and J by 2 bases, with 10 bases between them. There are 14 residues in the CDR3. The CDR3 DNA reads TGCGCCAGCAGTGGCGGAGTTAACACCGGGGAGCTGTTTTTT. Translating it yields CASSGGVNTGELFF.

This clone has only one observation. The chain employs TRBV5-4 and TRBJ1-1; tentatively, D is TRBD1 (6 bases). V lost 3 bases and J lost 1, with 13 bases in between. Germline CDR1 is SGHNT and CDR2 is YYREEE (reference sequence). CDR3 size: 15 residues. CDR3 DNA sequence: TGTGCCAGCAGCTCGTTGGGACATACGAACACTGAAGCTTTCTTT. This encodes CASSSLGHTNTEAFF.

CDR3 protein: CASSVKLAAYEQYF. The DNA of the CDR3 is TGTGCCAGCAGTGTCAAACTAGCAGCCTACGAGCAGTACTTC. This chain joins TRBV2 and TRBJ2-5, with D maybe TRBD2 (6 bases). TRBJ2-7 explains the end of the DNA better; the J call may be wrong. The CDR3 sequence is 14 residues long. The germline V gene has CDR1 SNHLY and CDR2 FYNNEI.

The CDR3 spells CASSTGQGTGELFF. CDR3 bases: TGTGCCAGCAGCACTGGACAGGGGACCGGGGAGCTGTTTTTT. The chain is built from TRBV7-2 and TRBJ2-2, with 9 nucleotides matching TRBD1. This CDR3 has 14 amino acids. The V and J ends lost 5 bases and 5 bases, in that order; junction bases with no gene match: 3. CDR1 and CDR2 (germline): SGHTA, FQGNSA. The complete variable domain, with remaining parts taken from reference TRBV7-2 and TRBJ2-2, reads GAGVSQSPSNKVTEKGKDVELRCDPISGHTALYWYRQSLGQGLEFLIYFQGNSAPDKSGLPSDRFSAERTGGSVSTLTIQRTQQEDSAVYLCASSTGQGTGELFFGEGSRLTVL.